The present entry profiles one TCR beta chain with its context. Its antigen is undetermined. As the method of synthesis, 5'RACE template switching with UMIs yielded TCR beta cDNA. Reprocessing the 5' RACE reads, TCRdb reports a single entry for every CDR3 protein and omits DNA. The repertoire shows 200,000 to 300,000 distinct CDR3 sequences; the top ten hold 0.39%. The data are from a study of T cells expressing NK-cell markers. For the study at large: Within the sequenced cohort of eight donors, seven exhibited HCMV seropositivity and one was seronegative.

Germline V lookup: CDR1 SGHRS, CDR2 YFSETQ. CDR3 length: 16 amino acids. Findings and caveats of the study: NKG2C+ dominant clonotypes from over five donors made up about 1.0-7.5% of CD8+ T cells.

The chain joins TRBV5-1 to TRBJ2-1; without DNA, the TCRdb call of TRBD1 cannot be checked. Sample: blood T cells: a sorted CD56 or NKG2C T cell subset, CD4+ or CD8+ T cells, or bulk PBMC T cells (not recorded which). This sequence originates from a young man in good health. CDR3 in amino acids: CASSPPGQGTGGEQFF.